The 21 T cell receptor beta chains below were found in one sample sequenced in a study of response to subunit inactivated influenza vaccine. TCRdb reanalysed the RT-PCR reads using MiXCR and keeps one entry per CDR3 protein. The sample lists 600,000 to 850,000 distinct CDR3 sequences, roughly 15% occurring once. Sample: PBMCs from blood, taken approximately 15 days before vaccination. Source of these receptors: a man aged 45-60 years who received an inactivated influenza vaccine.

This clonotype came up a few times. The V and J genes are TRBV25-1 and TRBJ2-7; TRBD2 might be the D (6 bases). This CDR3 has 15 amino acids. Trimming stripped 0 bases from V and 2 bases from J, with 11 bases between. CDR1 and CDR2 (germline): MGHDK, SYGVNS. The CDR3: CASSEYGGATYEQYF. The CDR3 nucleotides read TGTGCCAGCAGTGAATACGGCGGGGCAACCTACGAGCAGTACTTC.

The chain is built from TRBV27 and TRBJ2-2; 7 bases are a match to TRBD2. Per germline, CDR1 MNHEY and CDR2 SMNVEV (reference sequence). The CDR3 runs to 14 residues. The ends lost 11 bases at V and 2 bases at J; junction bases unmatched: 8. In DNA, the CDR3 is TGTGCCTCATTGGGGAGGGCCAACACCGGGGAGCTGTTTTTT. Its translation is CASLGRANTGELFF.

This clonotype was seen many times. The chain's CDR3 is CASSHALRRKNTGELFF. In nucleotides, the CDR3 is TGCGCCAGCAGCCATGCTTTGAGGAGGAAGAACACCGGGGAGCTGTTTTTT. The chain recombines TRBV4-1 with TRBJ2-2, with D possibly matching TRBD2 (5 bases). CDR1 MGHRA and CDR2 YSYEKL come from the germline V gene. CDR3 length equals 17 residues. Trimming removed 3 bases from V and 1 base from J, with 15 bases in between.

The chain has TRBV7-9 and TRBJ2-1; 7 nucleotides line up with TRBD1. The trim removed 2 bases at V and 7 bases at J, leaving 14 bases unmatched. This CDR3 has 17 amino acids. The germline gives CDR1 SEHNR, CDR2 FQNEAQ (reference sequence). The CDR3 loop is CASSLIIGGTTGNEQFF. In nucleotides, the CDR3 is TGTGCCAGCAGCTTAATTATTGGGGGAACGACAGGGAATGAGCAGTTCTTC.

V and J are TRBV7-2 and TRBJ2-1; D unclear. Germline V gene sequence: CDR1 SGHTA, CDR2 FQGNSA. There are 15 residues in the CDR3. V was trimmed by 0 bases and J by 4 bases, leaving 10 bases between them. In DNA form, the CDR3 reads TGTGCCAGCAGCTTAGCAGCGATGGAGTACAATGAGCAGTTCTTC. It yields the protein CASSLAAMEYNEQFF.

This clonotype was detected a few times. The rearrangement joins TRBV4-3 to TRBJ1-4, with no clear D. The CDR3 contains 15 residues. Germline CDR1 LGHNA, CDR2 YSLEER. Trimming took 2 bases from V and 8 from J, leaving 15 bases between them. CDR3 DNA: TGCGCCAGCAGCCAAAGAAGGGCCCGGGGAGAAAAACTGTTTTTT. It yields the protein CASSQRRARGEKLFF.

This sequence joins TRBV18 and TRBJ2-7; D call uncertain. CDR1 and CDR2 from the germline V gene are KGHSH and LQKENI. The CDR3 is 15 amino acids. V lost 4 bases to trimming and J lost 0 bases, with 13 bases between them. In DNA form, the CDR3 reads TGTGCCAGCTCACTAGGTCCTCCTAGCTCCTACGAGCAGTACTTC. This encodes CASSLGPPSSYEQYF.

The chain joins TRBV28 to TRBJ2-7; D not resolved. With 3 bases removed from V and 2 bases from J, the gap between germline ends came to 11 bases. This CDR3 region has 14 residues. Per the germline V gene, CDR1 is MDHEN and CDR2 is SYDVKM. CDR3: CASSFAGATYEQYF. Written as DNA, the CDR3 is TGTGCCAGCAGTTTTGCCGGAGCCACCTACGAGCAGTACTTC.

This chain's CDR3 is CASSLRLAARTDTQYF. CDR3 sequence (DNA): TGTGCCAGCAGCTTAAGGCTAGCAGCGCGCACAGATACGCAGTATTTT. The rearrangement uses TRBV11-2 and TRBJ2-3; D may be TRBD2 (5 bases). The ends were cut back, 2 bases at V and 1 base at J, with 13 bases in the middle. CDR3 length: 16 amino acids. Germline V gives CDR1 SGHAT, CDR2 FQNNGV.

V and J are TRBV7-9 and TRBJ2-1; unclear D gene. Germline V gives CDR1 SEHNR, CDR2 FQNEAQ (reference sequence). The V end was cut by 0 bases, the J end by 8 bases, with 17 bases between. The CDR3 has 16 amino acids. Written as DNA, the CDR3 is TGTGCCAGCAGCTTAGCTTCCCTCGGCGGATTCGATGAGCAGTTCTTC. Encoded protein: CASSLASLGGFDEQFF.

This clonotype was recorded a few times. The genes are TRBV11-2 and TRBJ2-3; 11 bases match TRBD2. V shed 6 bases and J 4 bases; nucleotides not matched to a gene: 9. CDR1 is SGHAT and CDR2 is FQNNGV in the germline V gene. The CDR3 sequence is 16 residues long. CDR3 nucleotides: TGTGCCAGCAGACAAATTAGCGGGAGGGCCGCAGATACGCAGTATTTT. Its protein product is CASRQISGRAADTQYF.

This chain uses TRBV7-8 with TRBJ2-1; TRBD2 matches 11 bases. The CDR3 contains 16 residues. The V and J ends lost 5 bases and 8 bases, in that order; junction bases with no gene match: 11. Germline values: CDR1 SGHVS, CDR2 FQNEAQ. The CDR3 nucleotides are TGTGCCAGCAGCCGACGCGGGCTAGCGGGAGGCTATGAGCAGTTCTTC. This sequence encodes CASSRRGLAGGYEQFF.

DNA for the CDR3: TGCGCCAGCAGTTATACAACAGGGCCAACCGGGGAGCTGTTTTTT. Its protein is CASSYTTGPTGELFF. This chain uses TRBV5-1 with TRBJ2-2; D is perhaps TRBD1 (6 bases). Per the germline V gene, CDR1 is SGHRS and CDR2 is YFSETQ. This CDR3 is built from 15 residues. The V end lost 5 bases, the J end lost 5 bases, and 16 bases lay between the germline ends.

CDR3 sequence (DNA): TGTGCCAGCTGGCCCCTATCGGGCGGGGAGCTGTTTTTT. It specifies CASWPLSGGELFF. V and J are TRBV6-2 or TRBV6-3 and TRBJ2-2; no clear D. Trimming shortened V by 8 bases and J by 7 bases, and 14 bases separated the two germline ends. CDR3 length equals 13 residues. Germline V gives CDR1 MNHEY, CDR2 SVGEGT.

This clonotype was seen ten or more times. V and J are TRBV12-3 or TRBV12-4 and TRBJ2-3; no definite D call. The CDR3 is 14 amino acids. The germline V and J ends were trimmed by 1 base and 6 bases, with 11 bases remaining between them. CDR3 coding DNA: TGTGCCAGCAGTTTAGTAGGGTTGGGGGATACGCAGTATTTT. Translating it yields CASSLVGLGDTQYF.

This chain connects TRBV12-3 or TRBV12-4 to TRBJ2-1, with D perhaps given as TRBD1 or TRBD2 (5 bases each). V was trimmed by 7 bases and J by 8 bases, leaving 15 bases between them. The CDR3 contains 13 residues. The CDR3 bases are TGTGCCAGCAAGACGGGGCCCCGGGATGAGCAGTTCTTC. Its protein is CASKTGPRDEQFF.

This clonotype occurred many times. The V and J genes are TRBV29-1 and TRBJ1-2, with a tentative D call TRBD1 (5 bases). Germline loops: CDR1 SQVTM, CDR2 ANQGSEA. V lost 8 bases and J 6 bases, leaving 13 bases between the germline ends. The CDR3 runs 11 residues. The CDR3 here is CSSRDGDGYTF. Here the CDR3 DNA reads TGCAGCTCGAGGGACGGCGATGGCTACACCTTC.

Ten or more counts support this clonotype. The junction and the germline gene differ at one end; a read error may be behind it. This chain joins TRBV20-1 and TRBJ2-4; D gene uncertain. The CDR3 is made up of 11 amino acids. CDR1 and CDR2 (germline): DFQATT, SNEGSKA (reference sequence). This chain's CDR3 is CSARDLVSQYF. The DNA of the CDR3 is TGCAGTGCCAGAGATCTCGTCAGTCAGTACTTC.

This chain's CDR3 is CASSQDLGREDYGYTF. The CDR3 DNA follows: TGCGCCAGCAGCCAAGATCTCGGCAGGGAGGACTATGGCTACACCTTC. The J gene is TRBJ1-2, the V gene TRBV4-3, with a possible D match to TRBD1 (5 bases). Trimming stripped 0 bases from V and 3 bases from J, with 14 bases between. The germline CDR1 and CDR2 sequences are LGHNA and YSLEER. The CDR3 extends over 16 amino acids.

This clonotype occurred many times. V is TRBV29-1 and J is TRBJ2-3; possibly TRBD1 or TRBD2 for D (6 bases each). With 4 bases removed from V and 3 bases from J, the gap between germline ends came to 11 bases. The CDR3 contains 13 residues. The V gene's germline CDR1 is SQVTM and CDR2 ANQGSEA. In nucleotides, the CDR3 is TGCAGCGTTGGACTAGGGGGTACAGATACGCAGTATTTT. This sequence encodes CSVGLGGTDTQYF.

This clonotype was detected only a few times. The CDR3: CASSPDRGWLNEQFF. CDR3 DNA: TGTGCCAGCAGTCCAGACAGGGGGTGGCTGAATGAGCAGTTCTTC. The rearrangement uses TRBV12-3 or TRBV12-4 and TRBJ2-1, with 9 nucleotides matching TRBD1. The ends lost 5 bases at V and 7 bases at J; junction bases unmatched: 9. This CDR3 spans 15 amino acids.